Following are 3 T cell receptor beta chains from one sample sequenced in a study of shared clonotypes between healthy human individuals. Sequenced by immunoSEQ multiplex PCR; TCRdb stores in-frame clones only, minus some. The sample consists of millions of clones, roughly 96% of them appearing once. The specimen was naive CD4+ T cells sorted from blood. The subset is: CD45RA+ positively selected. Receptors originate from a man between 18 and 35 years old in good health.

This chain joins TRBV5-1 and TRBJ2-2; D is unresolved. The V end lost 1 base, the J end lost 0 bases, and 4 bases lay between the germline ends. This CDR3 contains 14 residues. Germline CDR1 is SGHRS and CDR2 is YFSETQ. CDR3 DNA sequence: TGCGCCAGCAGCTTGAATACGAACACCGGGGAGCTGTTTTTT. Its translation: CASSLNTNTGELFF. Looking up the rest from reference TRBV5-1 and TRBJ2-2 gives the full variable domain: KAGVTQTPRYLIKTRGQQVTLSCSPISGHRSVSWYQQTPGQGLQFLFEYFSETQRNKGNFPGRFSGRQFSNSRSEMNVSTLELGDSALYLCASSLNTNTGELFFGEGSRLTVL.

In its sample, this clone was seen once. Different DNA sequences within this sample yield the same CDR3. The chain joins TRBV10-3 to TRBJ1-1; TRBD1 is a possible D gene (6 bases). Trimming left V 6 bases short and J 2 bases short, with 10 bases between. CDR1 and CDR2 (germline): ENHRY, SYGVKD. The CDR3 is made up of 13 amino acids. CDR3 nucleotide sequence: TGTGCCATCAGACCGGACAGAAACACTGAAGCTTTCTTT. Amino acids: CAIRPDRNTEAFF.

This clone was counted once. CDR3 loop: CASSPPFRPNNEQFF. The CDR3 coding sequence is TGTGCCAGCTCACCACCGTTCCGGCCCAACAATGAGCAGTTCTTC. This chain links TRBV18 with TRBJ2-1; no reliable D call. The CDR3 spans 15 residues. V shed 0 bases and J shed 5 bases, with 11 bases lying between them. CDR1 is KGHSH and CDR2 is LQKENI in the germline V gene.